This TCR beta chain was obtained from a study of blood T cell repertoires in COVID-19. The overall study: Whether acute or convalescent, the COVID-19 samples came from the United States, Italy and Spain. The cDNA or gDNA used as material had been derived from T cells, B-cell-depleted T cells, or PBMCs.

This clone was recorded only once. Original methodology: Nucleated cell counts were estimated from reference gene primer amplification. Generated by immunoSEQ multiplex PCR, the TCRdb table keeps only in-frame clones and is missing some. V and J calls plus clone size are reproduced from that table; the DNA served to infer D and trimming. The data show fewer than 250,000 clones, roughly 80% seen once. CDR1 is MDHEN, CDR2 SYDVKM, per germline. The CDR3 runs 15 residues. V gave up 6 bases and J gave up 3 bases; unmatched junction bases: 6. This receptor was obtained from an elderly woman with acute or convalescent COVID-19. The chain is built from TRBV28 and TRBJ1-5, with 9 bases fitting TRBD1. The sequencing input was peripheral blood. The CDR3 reads CASSLWDRVNQPQHF. The CDR3 nucleotides read TGTGCCAGCAGCCTATGGGACAGGGTCAATCAGCCCCAGCATTTT.